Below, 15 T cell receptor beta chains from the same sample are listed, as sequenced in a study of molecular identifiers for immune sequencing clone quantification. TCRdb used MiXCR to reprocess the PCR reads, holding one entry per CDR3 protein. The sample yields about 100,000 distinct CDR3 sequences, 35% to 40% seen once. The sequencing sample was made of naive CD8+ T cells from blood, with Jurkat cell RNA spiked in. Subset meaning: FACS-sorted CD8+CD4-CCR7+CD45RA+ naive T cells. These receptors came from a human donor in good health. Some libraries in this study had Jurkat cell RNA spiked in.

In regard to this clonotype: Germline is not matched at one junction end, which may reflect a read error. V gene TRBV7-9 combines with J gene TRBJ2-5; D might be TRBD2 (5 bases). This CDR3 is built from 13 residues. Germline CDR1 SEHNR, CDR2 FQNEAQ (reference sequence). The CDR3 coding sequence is TGTGCCAGCAGGTTAGAGGACTGGGAGACCCAGTACTTC. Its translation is CASRLEDWETQYF.

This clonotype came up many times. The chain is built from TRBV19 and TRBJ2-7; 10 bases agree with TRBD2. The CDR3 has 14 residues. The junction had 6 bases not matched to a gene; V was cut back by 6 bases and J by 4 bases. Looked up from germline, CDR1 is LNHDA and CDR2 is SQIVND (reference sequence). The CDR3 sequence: CASSGAGGPYEQYF. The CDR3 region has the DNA TGTGCCAGTAGCGGAGCGGGAGGGCCATACGAGCAGTACTTC.

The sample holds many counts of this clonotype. The CDR3 loop is CSVEAAGSTEAFF. Here the CDR3 DNA reads TGCAGCGTTGAAGCGGCAGGCTCCACTGAAGCTTTCTTT. This chain connects TRBV29-1 to TRBJ1-1; D gene unclear. In germline, CDR1 is SQVTM, CDR2 ANQGSEA. The ends were cut back, 1 base at V and 4 bases at J, with 10 bases in the middle. There are 13 residues in the CDR3.

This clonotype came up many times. CDR3: CSARGAHGELFF. CDR3 nucleotide sequence: TGCAGTGCAAGGGGGGCCCACGGGGAGCTGTTTTTT. This chain links TRBV20-1 with TRBJ2-2; D possibly matches TRBD1 or TRBD2 (6 bases each). Germline CDR1 and CDR2: DFQATT and SNEGSKA (reference sequence). The CDR3 loop spans 12 amino acids. The ends were cut back, 6 bases at V and 7 bases at J, with 12 bases in the middle.

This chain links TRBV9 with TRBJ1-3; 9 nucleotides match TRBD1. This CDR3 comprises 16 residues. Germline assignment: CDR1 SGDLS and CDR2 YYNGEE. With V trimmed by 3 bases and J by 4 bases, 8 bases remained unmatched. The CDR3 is CASSGRGTGYGNTIYF. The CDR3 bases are TGTGCCAGCAGCGGACGCGGGACAGGGTACGGAAACACCATATATTTT.

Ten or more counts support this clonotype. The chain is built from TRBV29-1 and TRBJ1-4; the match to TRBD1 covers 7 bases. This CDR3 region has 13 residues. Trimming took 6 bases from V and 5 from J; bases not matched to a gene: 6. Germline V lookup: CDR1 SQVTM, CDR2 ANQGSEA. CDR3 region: CSVEDRPNEKLFF. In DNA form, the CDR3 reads TGCAGCGTCGAGGACAGGCCGAATGAAAAACTGTTTTTT.

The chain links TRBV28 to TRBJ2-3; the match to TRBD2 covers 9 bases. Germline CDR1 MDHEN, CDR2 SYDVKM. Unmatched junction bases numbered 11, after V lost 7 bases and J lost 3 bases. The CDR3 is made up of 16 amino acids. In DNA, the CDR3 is TGTGCCAGCACTACTTTAGCGGGAGTGTTAACAGATACGCAGTATTTT. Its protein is CASTTLAGVLTDTQYF. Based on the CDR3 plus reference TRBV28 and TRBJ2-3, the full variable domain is DVKVTQSSRYLVKRTGEKVFLECVQDMDHENMFWYRQDPGLGLRLIYFSYDVKMKEKGDIPEGYSVSREKKERFSLILESASTNQTSMYLCASTTLAGVLTDTQYFGPGTRLTVL.

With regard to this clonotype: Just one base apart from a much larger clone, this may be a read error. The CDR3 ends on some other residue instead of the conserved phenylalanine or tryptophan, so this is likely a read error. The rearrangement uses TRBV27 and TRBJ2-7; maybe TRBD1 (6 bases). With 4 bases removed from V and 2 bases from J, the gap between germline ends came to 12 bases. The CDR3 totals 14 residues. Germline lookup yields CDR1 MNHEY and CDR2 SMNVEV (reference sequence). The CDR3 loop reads CASSSQGSTYEQYY. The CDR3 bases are TGTGCCAGCAGTTCTCAGGGGTCGACCTACGAGCAGTACTAC.

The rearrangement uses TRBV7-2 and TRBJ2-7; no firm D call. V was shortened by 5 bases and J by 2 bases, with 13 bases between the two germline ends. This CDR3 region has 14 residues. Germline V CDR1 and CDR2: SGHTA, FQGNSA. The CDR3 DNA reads TGTGCCAGCAGCCCACTAAAACCTCCCTACGAGCAGTACTTC. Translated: CASSPLKPPYEQYF.

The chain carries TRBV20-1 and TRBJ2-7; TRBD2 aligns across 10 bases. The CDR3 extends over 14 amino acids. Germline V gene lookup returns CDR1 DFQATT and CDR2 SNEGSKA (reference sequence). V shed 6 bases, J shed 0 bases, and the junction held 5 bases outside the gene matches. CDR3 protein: CSAIPSGSSYEQYF. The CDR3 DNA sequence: TGCAGTGCCATCCCTAGCGGGAGCTCCTACGAGCAGTACTTC.

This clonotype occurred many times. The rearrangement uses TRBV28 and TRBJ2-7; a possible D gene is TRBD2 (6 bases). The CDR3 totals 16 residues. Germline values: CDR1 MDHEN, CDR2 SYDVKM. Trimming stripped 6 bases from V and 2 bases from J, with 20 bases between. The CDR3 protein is CASSLGVAEVPYEQYF. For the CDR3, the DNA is TGTGCCAGCAGCCTGGGGGTAGCGGAGGTCCCCTACGAGCAGTACTTC.

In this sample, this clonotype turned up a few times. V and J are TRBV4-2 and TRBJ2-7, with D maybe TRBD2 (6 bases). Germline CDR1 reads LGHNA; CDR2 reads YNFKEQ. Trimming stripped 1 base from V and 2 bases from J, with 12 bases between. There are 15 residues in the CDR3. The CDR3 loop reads CASSQAGTDTYEQYF. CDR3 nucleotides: TGTGCCAGCAGCCAAGCCGGGACTGATACCTACGAGCAGTACTTC.

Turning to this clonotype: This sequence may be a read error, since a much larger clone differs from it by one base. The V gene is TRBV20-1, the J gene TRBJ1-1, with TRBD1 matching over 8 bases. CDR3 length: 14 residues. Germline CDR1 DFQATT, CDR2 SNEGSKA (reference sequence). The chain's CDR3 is CSASGTQGGTEAVF. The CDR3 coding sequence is TGCAGTGCTAGTGGGACACAGGGGGGCACTGAAGCTGTCTTT.

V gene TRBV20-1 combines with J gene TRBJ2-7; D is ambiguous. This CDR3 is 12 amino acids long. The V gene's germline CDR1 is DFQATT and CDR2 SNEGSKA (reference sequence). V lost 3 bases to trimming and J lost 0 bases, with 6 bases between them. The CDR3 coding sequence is TGCAGTGCTAGCCCCAGCTCCTACGAGCAGTACTTC. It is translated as CSASPSSYEQYF.

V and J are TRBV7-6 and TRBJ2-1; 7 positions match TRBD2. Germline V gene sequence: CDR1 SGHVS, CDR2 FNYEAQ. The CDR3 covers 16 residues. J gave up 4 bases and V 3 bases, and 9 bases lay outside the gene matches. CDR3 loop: CASSFLAGTRYNEQFF. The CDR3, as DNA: TGTGCCAGCAGCTTCTTAGCGGGTACGAGGTACAATGAGCAGTTCTTC.